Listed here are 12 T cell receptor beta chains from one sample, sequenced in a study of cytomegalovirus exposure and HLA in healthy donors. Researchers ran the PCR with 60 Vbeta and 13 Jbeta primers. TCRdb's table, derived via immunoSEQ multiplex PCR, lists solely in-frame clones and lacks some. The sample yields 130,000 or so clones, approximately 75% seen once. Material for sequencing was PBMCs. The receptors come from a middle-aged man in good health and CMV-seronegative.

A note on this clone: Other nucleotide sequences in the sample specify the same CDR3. Here the CDR3 reads CASSLVLRGAYEQYF. The DNA for the CDR3 is TGTGCCAGCAGCTTAGTTTTGCGGGGAGCCTACGAGCAGTACTTC. V and J are TRBV7-2 and TRBJ2-7; D perhaps matches TRBD2 (6 bases). The germline V gene encodes CDR1 SGHTA and CDR2 FQGNSA. V shed 1 base and J shed 2 bases, with 12 bases lying between them. This CDR3 spans 15 amino acids.

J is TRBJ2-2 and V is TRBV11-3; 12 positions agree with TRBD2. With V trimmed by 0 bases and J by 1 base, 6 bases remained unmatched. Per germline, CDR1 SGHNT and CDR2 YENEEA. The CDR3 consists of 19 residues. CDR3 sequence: CASSLDFGLAGQNTGELFF. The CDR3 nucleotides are TGTGCCAGCAGCTTAGATTTCGGACTAGCGGGGCAGAACACCGGGGAGCTGTTTTTT.

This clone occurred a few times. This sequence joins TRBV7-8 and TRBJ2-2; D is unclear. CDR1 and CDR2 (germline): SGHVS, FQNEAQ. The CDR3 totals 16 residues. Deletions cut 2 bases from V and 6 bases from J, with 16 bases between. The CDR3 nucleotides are TGTGCCAGCAGCTTATTGTCCGGGTCCCCTTCCGGGGAGCTGTTTTTT. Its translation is CASSLLSGSPSGELFF.

CDR3: CASSHRRSQAIPYEQYF. CDR3 sequence (DNA): TGCGCCAGCAGCCACCGACGCAGCCAGGCCATCCCCTACGAGCAGTACTTC. The chain uses TRBV4-1 and TRBJ2-7; D is undetermined. The V end was cut by 3 bases, the J end by 2 bases, with 20 bases between. This CDR3 spans 17 amino acids. Looked up from germline, CDR1 is MGHRA and CDR2 is YSYEKL.

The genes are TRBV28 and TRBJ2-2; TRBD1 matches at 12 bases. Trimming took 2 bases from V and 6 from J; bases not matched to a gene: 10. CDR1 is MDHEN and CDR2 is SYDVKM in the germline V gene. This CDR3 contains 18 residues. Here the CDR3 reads CASSLPPGQGAQAGELFF. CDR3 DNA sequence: TGTGCCAGCAGTTTACCGCCGGGACAGGGGGCTCAGGCCGGGGAGCTGTTTTTT. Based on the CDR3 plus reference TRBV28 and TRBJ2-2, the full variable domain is DVKVTQSSRYLVKRTGEKVFLECVQDMDHENMFWYRQDPGLGLRLIYFSYDVKMKEKGDIPEGYSVSREKKERFSLILESASTNQTSMYLCASSLPPGQGAQAGELFFGEGSRLTVL.

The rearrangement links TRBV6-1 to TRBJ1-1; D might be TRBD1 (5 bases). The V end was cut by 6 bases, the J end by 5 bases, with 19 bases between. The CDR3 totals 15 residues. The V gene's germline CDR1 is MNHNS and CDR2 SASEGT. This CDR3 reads CASRLRTGGETEAFF. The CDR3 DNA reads TGTGCCAGCAGGCTCCGGACCGGGGGTGAAACTGAAGCTTTCTTT.

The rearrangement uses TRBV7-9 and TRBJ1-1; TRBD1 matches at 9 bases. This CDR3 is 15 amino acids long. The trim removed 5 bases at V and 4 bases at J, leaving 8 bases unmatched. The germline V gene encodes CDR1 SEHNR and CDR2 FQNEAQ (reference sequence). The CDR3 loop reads CASSLWTGAATEAFF. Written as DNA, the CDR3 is TGTGCCAGCAGCCTTTGGACAGGGGCGGCCACTGAAGCTTTCTTT.

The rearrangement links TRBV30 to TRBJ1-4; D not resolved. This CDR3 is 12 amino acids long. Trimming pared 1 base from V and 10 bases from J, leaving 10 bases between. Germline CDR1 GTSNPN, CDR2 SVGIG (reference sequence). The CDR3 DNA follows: TGTGCCTGGAGTGGGCAGTTAGCAAAACTGTTTTTT. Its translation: CAWSGQLAKLFF.

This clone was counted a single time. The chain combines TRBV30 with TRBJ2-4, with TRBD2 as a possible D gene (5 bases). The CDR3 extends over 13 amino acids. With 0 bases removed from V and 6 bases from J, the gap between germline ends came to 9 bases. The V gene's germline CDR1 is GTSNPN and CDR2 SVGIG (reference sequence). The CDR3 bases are TGTGCCTGGAGTGTAGCCAGCGGAAACATTCAGTACTTC. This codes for CAWSVASGNIQYF.

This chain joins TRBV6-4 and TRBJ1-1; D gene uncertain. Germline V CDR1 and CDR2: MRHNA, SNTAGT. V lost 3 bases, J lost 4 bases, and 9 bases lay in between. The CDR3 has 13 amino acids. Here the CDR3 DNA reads TGTGCCAGCAGTGAAGTGCGGGGCACTGAAGCTTTCTTT. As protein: CASSEVRGTEAFF.

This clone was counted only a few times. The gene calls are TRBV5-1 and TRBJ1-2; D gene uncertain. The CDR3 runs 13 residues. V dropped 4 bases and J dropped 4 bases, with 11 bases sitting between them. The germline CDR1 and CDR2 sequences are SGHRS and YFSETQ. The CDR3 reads CASSLRSGYGYTF. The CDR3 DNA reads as TGCGCCAGCAGCCTCCGTAGCGGCTATGGCTACACCTTC.

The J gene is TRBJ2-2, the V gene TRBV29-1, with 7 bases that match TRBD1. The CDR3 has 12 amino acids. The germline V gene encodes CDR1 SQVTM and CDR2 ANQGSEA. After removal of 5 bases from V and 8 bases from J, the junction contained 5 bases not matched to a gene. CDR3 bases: TGCAGCGTTCTAAGGGGGCAGGGGGAGCTGTTTTTT. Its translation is CSVLRGQGELFF.